The rows below give T cell receptor beta chains drawn from one sample of a study of cytomegalovirus exposure and HLA in healthy donors. Repertoires were generated with immunoSEQ multiplex PCR, while TCRdb's copy carries only in-frame clones and drops some. The repertoire holds some 150,000 clones, with roughly 87% as singletons. The specimen was PBMCs. These receptors originate from a man between 18 and 29 years old in good health and CMV-seropositive. The CDR3 runs from the conserved cysteine through the conserved F or W. D genes are given only for firm matches. Only some rows state a clone size, as once, few, many or a class for expanded clones.

clone_size j_call d_call v_call cdr3_aa cdr3_nt
once TRBJ2-1 TRBD2 TRBV6-5 CASSLAGGFYNEQFF TGTGCCAGCAGCTTAGCGGGGGGGTTCTACAATGAGCAGTTCTTC
. TRBJ1-5 . TRBV19 CASSLKGGNQPQHF TGTGCCAGTAGCCTTAAAGGGGGCAATCAGCCCCAGCATTTT
. TRBJ1-1 . TRBV5-1 CASSRHDSLNTEAFF TGCGCCAGCAGTAGGCACGACTCTTTGAACACTGAAGCTTTCTTT
. TRBJ2-1 . TRBV6-1 CAILDSYNEQFF TGTGCCATCCTAGACAGCTACAATGAGCAGTTCTTC
. TRBJ2-5 . TRBV6-1 CASSEYETQYF TGTGCCAGCAGTGAATATGAGACCCAGTACTTC
. TRBJ1-2 . TRBV6-1 CASSVGNYGYTF TGTGCCAGCAGTGTCGGGAACTATGGCTACACCTTC
. TRBJ2-1 . TRBV5-1 CASSPLPTVSSYNEQFF TGCGCCAGCAGCCCTCTTCCTACGGTGAGCTCCTACAATGAGCAGTTCTTC
few TRBJ1-2 TRBD1 TRBV2 CASSEQGRGNYGYTF TGTGCCAGCAGTGAACAGGGCAGGGGGAACTATGGCTACACCTTC
. TRBJ2-7 . TRBV11-1 CASSFLDLYEQYF TGTGCCAGCAGCTTTCTTGACTTATACGAGCAGTACTTC
. TRBJ1-1 . TRBV9 CASSVGGMVGEAFF TGTGCCAGCAGCGTAGGAGGTATGGTTGGTGAAGCTTTCTTT
. TRBJ2-7 . TRBV11-2 CASSLSAKEQYF TGTGCCAGCAGCCTAAGCGCGAAAGAGCAGTACTTC
few TRBJ2-6 . TRBV19 CASSRGLTSGANVLTF TGTGCCAGTAGTCGCGGACTTACCTCTGGGGCCAACGTCCTGACTTTC
. TRBJ2-3 TRBD2 TRBV14 CASSQDGITSGSSTDTQYF TGTGCCAGCAGCCAAGACGGGATTACTAGCGGGTCTAGCACAGATACGCAGTATTTT
. TRBJ1-2 . TRBV30 CAWSGQGTANYGYTF TGTGCCTGGAGCGGTCAGGGAACCGCTAACTATGGCTACACCTTC
once TRBJ1-5 . TRBV5-6 CASSLGGGQPQHF TGTGCCAGCAGCTTGGGAGGGGGACAGCCCCAGCATTTT
. TRBJ1-6 TRBD1 TRBV6-5 CASTEGASGNSPLHF TGTGCCAGCACCGAGGGGGCAAGTGGTAATTCACCCCTCCACTTT
. TRBJ2-2 TRBD2 TRBV4-2 CASSQGLAATGELFF TGTGCCAGCAGCCAAGGACTAGCGGCCACCGGGGAGCTGTTTTTT
. TRBJ2-7 . TRBV6-5 CASSRNRRSSYEQYF TGTGCCAGCAGCCGTAACAGGAGAAGCTCCTACGAGCAGTACTTC
. TRBJ1-2 . TRBV6-1 CASSDGSYGYTF TGTGCCAGCAGTGATGGGAGCTATGGCTACACCTTC
. TRBJ2-3 . TRBV11-2 CASSSMGGLDTQYF TGTGCCAGCAGCTCGATGGGGGGATTAGATACGCAGTATTTT
. TRBJ1-5 TRBD1 TRBV6-6 CASTGTDNQPQHF TGTGCCAGCACCGGGACAGACAATCAGCCCCAGCATTTT
. TRBJ2-1 TRBD2 TRBV4-1 CASSQPTSGRKIRQFF TGCGCCAGCAGCCAACCCACTAGCGGGAGGAAAATTCGGCAGTTCTTC
. TRBJ2-7 TRBD1 TRBV7-8 CASGAWTGLAEQYF TGTGCCAGCGGAGCATGGACAGGGCTCGCCGAGCAGTACTTC
. TRBJ1-6 TRBD1 TRBV30 CAGTRPGTGVNSPLHF TGTGCCGGGACCCGACCTGGGACAGGGGTCAATTCACCCCTCCACTTT
. TRBJ1-3 . TRBV18 CASSLRTEPNTIYF TGTGCCAGCTCACTAAGGACAGAGCCAAACACCATATATTTT
. TRBJ2-5 . TRBV11-2 CASSLVWGQETQYF TGTGCCAGCAGCTTAGTCTGGGGCCAGGAGACCCAGTACTTC
. TRBJ1-1 . TRBV7-9 CASRSTEGGGEAFF TGTGCCAGCAGGTCAACGGAGGGCGGAGGAGAAGCTTTCTTT
. TRBJ1-5 . TRBV19 CASSAPRQPQHF TGTGCCAGTAGTGCCCCCCGGCAGCCCCAGCATTTT
. TRBJ2-2 . TRBV9 CASSSSDILTGELFF TGTGCCAGCAGCTCCTCGGACATCCTCACCGGGGAGCTGTTTTTT
. TRBJ2-5 TRBD2 TRBV28 CASSSPSASGRRETQYF TGTGCCAGCAGCTCCCCGTCGGCTAGCGGGAGAAGAGAGACCCAGTACTTC
. TRBJ2-2 . TRBV5-1 CASSLGDLQGRELFF TGCGCCAGCAGCTTGGGTGATCTCCAGGGCCGGGAGCTGTTTTTT
. TRBJ2-1 . TRBV29-1 CSVDSSGEQFF TGCAGCGTGGACTCCTCGGGAGAGCAGTTCTTC
. TRBJ2-2 TRBD1 TRBV5-4 CASAIGQGSTGELFF TGTGCCAGCGCGATAGGACAGGGAAGCACCGGGGAGCTGTTTTTT
. TRBJ2-4 . TRBV4-1 CASRDTKNIQYF TGCGCCAGCAGGGACACCAAAAACATTCAGTACTTC
. TRBJ2-3 TRBD2 TRBV7-2 CASSLGTGLAGAPYF TGTGCCAGCAGCTTGGGTACGGGACTAGCGGGGGCCCCGTATTTT
. TRBJ2-1 . TRBV19 CASSQTPGNEQFF TGTGCCAGTAGTCAAACCCCGGGGAATGAGCAGTTCTTC
. TRBJ2-3 . TRBV11-3 CASSFQSTDTQYF TGTGCCAGCAGCTTCCAAAGCACAGATACGCAGTATTTT
. TRBJ2-7 TRBD1 TRBV2 CASKWDRDYEQYF TGTGCCAGCAAATGGGACAGGGACTACGAGCAGTACTTC
. TRBJ2-5 . TRBV4-1 CASSQVIGETQYF TGCGCCAGCAGCCAAGTAATCGGGGAGACCCAGTACTTC
few TRBJ2-7 TRBD1 TRBV5-1 CASSSDRAVQYF TGCGCCAGCAGCTCGGACAGGGCGGTGCAGTACTTC
. TRBJ1-4 . TRBV7-2 CASSTRTTSTNEKLFF TGTGCCAGCAGCACCCGAACGACATCAACTAATGAAAAACTGTTTTTT
. TRBJ2-1 TRBD1 TRBV7-9 CASSSTGGYEQFF TGTGCCAGCAGTTCGACAGGGGGTTATGAGCAGTTCTTC
. TRBJ2-2 TRBD1 TRBV28 CASRRTGSGELFF TGTGCCAGCAGGCGGACAGGGTCCGGGGAGCTGTTTTTT
. TRBJ2-1 TRBD2 TRBV6-6 CASSYGGLAGGPGQFF TGTGCCAGCAGTTACGGCGGACTAGCGGGGGGGCCGGGGCAGTTCTTC
few TRBJ2-5 . TRBV7-3 CASSLAGAPQETQYF TGTGCCAGCAGCTTAGCGGGGGCCCCTCAAGAGACCCAGTACTTC
. TRBJ1-5 TRBD1 TRBV2 CASSRVLGTGGNQPQHF TGTGCCAGCAGTAGAGTATTAGGGACAGGGGGCAATCAGCCCCAGCATTTT
. TRBJ1-4 . TRBV28 CASSSQQGRGEKLFF TGTGCCAGCAGTAGCCAACAGGGAAGAGGAGAAAAACTGTTTTTT
. TRBJ2-1 . TRBV2 CASSGTVEQFF TGTGCCAGCAGTGGGACAGTTGAGCAGTTCTTC
. TRBJ2-7 . TRBV21-1 CASSNIEGDRASYEQYF TGTGCCAGCAGCAACATCGAAGGGGACAGGGCCTCCTACGAGCAGTACTTC